This passage covers 25 T cell receptor beta chains from one sample sequenced in a study of shared clonotypes between healthy human individuals. Produced via immunoSEQ multiplex PCR; TCRdb's table is partial and in-frame only. This sample has roughly 680,000 clones, with about two thirds found just once. The sample taken for sequencing was memory CD4+ T cells sorted from blood. Subset of the sample: CD45RA-negative fraction. These receptors all come from a woman aged 25 to 39 in good health.

A few counts support this clone. The chain employs TRBV5-6 and TRBJ1-1; weak D call: TRBD1 (5 bases). V was cut by 0 bases and J by 7 bases, with 19 bases left in between. The CDR3 contains 16 residues. Germline V lookup: CDR1 SGHDT, CDR2 YYEEEE. CDR3 bases: TGTGCCAGCAGCTTGGTATCCGGGACGGACGTCCGTGAAGCTTTCTTT. This gives the protein CASSLVSGTDVREAFF.

V is TRBV7-3 and J is TRBJ2-5, with D uncertain. CDR3 size: 13 residues. The V gene's germline CDR1 is SGHTA and CDR2 FQGTGA. Deletions cut 5 bases from V and 5 bases from J, with 12 bases between. The CDR3 region is CASSQNGGETQYF. In nucleotides, the CDR3 is TGTGCCAGCAGCCAAAATGGTGGGGAGACCCAGTACTTC. Supplemented by reference TRBV7-3 and TRBJ2-5, the full variable domain reads GAGVSQTPSNKVTEKGKYVELRCDPISGHTALYWYRQSLGQGPEFLIYFQGTGAADDSGLPNDRFFAVRPEGSVSTLKIQRTERGDSAVYLCASSQNGGETQYFGPGTRLLVL.

V gene TRBV6-6 combines with J gene TRBJ2-7; 8 nucleotides line up with TRBD2. The CDR3 runs to 15 residues. Germline CDR1 is MNHNY and CDR2 is SVGAGI (reference sequence). Unmatched junction bases numbered 9, after V lost 6 bases and J lost 2 bases. In nucleotides, the CDR3 is TGTGCCAGCAGCCGCGGCGGTAGCGGGACCTACGAGCAGTACTTC. Its protein product is CASSRGGSGTYEQYF.

The chain is built from TRBV2 and TRBJ1-5; the D is unclear. The CDR3 runs to 11 residues. Deletions cut 7 bases from V and 9 bases from J, with 10 bases between. CDR1 is SNHLY and CDR2 is FYNNEI in the germline V gene. The CDR3 DNA reads as TGTGCCAGCACCGGTTCAGGGCCCCAGCATTTT. Its protein is CASTGSGPQHF. Drawing the rest from reference TRBV2 and TRBJ1-5, the complete variable domain is EPEVTQTPSHQVTQMGQEVILRCVPISNHLYFYWYRQILGQKVEFLVSFYNNEISEKSEIFDDQFSVERPDGSNFTLKIRSTKLEDSAMYFCASTGSGPQHFGDGTRLSIL.

Only a few counts were recorded for this clone. The chain recombines TRBV28 with TRBJ1-5; 8 bases align to TRBD1. The germline V gene has CDR1 MDHEN and CDR2 SYDVKM. The CDR3 is made up of 15 amino acids. V lost 7 bases to trimming and J lost 4 bases; unmatched junction nucleotides: 9. In DNA form, the CDR3 reads TGTGCCAGCATTCCAGGGGGCGAAACGAATCAGCCCCAGCATTTT. Translating it yields CASIPGGETNQPQHF.

The CDR3 coding sequence is TGTGCCAGCAGTTTTTTGTCGAGTGGCTACACCTTC. This gives the protein CASSFLSSGYTF. This rearrangement joins TRBV28 to TRBJ1-2, with D unresolved. This CDR3 spans 12 amino acids. V was trimmed by 3 bases and J by 7 bases, leaving 9 bases between them. The germline V gene encodes CDR1 MDHEN and CDR2 SYDVKM.

The chain uses TRBV6-6 and TRBJ2-7, with D perhaps given as TRBD1 or TRBD2 (6 bases each). The length of the CDR3 is 15 residues. Trimming pared 2 bases from V and 6 bases from J, leaving 17 bases between. The germline CDR1 and CDR2 sequences are MNHNY and SVGAGI (reference sequence). The CDR3 protein is CASSYVGGQDSEQYF. The CDR3 nucleotides are TGTGCCAGCAGTTACGTGGGGGGCCAGGACTCCGAGCAGTACTTC.

The V call is TRBV13, the J call TRBJ1-4; 7 nucleotides match TRBD1. The CDR3 loop spans 14 amino acids. Trimming cost V 5 bases and J 8 bases; bases outside gene matches: 8. Germline CDR1 and CDR2: PRHDT and FYEKMQ (reference sequence). CDR3 protein: CASSLDRAQEKLFF. CDR3 nucleotides: TGTGCCAGCAGCCTCGACAGGGCGCAGGAAAAACTGTTTTTT. The whole variable domain, filled in from reference TRBV13 and TRBJ1-4, reads AAGVIQSPRHLIKEKRETATLKCYPIPRHDTVYWYQQGPGQDPQFLISFYEKMQSDKGSIPDRFSAQQFSDYHSELNMSSLELGDSALYFCASSLDRAQEKLFFGSGTQLSVL.

The rearrangement joins TRBV28 to TRBJ1-2; D is undetermined. The CDR3 totals 11 residues. Trimming shortened V by 0 bases and J by 8 bases, and 4 bases separated the two germline ends. Germline-derived CDR1 and CDR2 are MDHEN and SYDVKM. The CDR3 sequence: CASSLWGGYTF. DNA of the CDR3: TGTGCCAGCAGTTTATGGGGCGGCTACACCTTC.

This clone occurred a few times. The chain couples TRBV28 to TRBJ1-1, with D possibly being TRBD1 (5 bases). CDR1 and CDR2 (germline): MDHEN, SYDVKM. V shed 2 bases and J shed 7 bases, with 11 bases lying between them. The CDR3 has 13 residues. The CDR3 loop is CASSLEPGLEAFF. CDR3 bases: TGTGCCAGCAGTTTAGAGCCAGGGCTTGAAGCTTTCTTT.

V and J are TRBV4-1 and TRBJ1-1, with D hard to call. Germline CDR1 is MGHRA and CDR2 is YSYEKL. The CDR3 has 15 amino acids. The ends were cut back, 1 base at V and 1 base at J, with 10 bases in the middle. CDR3 nucleotides: TGCGCCAGCAGCCAAGTTGAGGTTACGAACACTGAAGCTTTCTTT. Protein sequence: CASSQVEVTNTEAFF.

The chain uses TRBV4-1 and TRBJ2-1, with D tentatively TRBD1 or TRBD2 (5 bases each). The ends were cut back, 6 bases at V and 0 bases at J, with 15 bases in the middle. CDR3 size: 16 residues. In germline, CDR1 is MGHRA, CDR2 YSYEKL. The CDR3 protein is CASSYPGTTSYNEQFF. CDR3 DNA: TGCGCCAGCAGTTACCCCGGGACCACCTCCTACAATGAGCAGTTCTTC.

The rearrangement uses TRBV10-3 and TRBJ2-1, with TRBD2 as a possible D gene (5 bases). This CDR3 has 14 amino acids. The ends were cut back, 11 bases at V and 8 bases at J, with 22 bases in the middle. The V gene's germline CDR1 is ENHRY and CDR2 SYGVKD. The CDR3 region is CAVAKREGTDEQFF. The DNA for the CDR3 is TGTGCCGTCGCCAAAAGAGAGGGAACTGATGAGCAGTTCTTC.

This sequence joins TRBV19 and TRBJ2-7; possible D gene TRBD2, 8 bases. Trimming took 5 bases from V and 3 from J, leaving 23 bases between them. CDR1 and CDR2 from the germline V gene are LNHDA and SQIVND (reference sequence). CDR3 length equals 17 residues. The CDR3 region is CASSPSTGTGLGYEQYF. In nucleotides, the CDR3 is TGTGCCAGTAGTCCATCGACAGGGACGGGACTAGGCTACGAGCAGTACTTC.

The chain uses TRBV2 and TRBJ2-7, with 12 bases that match TRBD2. V shed 6 bases, J shed 5 bases, and the junction held 5 bases outside the gene matches. Germline V gene sequence: CDR1 SNHLY, CDR2 FYNNEI. There are 14 residues in the CDR3. The CDR3 is CASRPTSGSDEQYF. CDR3 nucleotide sequence: TGTGCCAGCAGGCCGACTAGCGGGAGCGACGAGCAGTACTTC.

Of note for this clone: The sample carries other DNA sequences with the same CDR3. V and J are TRBV5-1 and TRBJ2-1; D not resolved. The CDR3 contains 15 residues. The germline V gene has CDR1 SGHRS and CDR2 YFSETQ. V lost 0 bases and J 0 bases, leaving 7 bases between the germline ends. The chain's CDR3 is CASSLVSGSYNEQFF. For the CDR3, the DNA is TGCGCCAGCAGCTTGGTTTCCGGCTCCTACAATGAGCAGTTCTTC.

The CDR3 nucleotides are TGTGCCAGCAGTTTAGCAGGGTCAGGGGGCGGGCAGCCCCAGCATTTT. It encodes CASSLAGSGGGQPQHF. V is TRBV27 and J is TRBJ1-5; 8 bases are a match to TRBD1. V was clipped by 2 bases and J by 7 bases; unmatched bases: 10. Germline CDR1 and CDR2: MNHEY and SMNVEV (reference sequence). CDR3 length equals 16 residues.

J is TRBJ1-1 and V is TRBV29-1; TRBD1 is a possible D gene (6 bases). CDR1 and CDR2 (germline): SQVTM, ANQGSEA. Trimming stripped 4 bases from V and 2 bases from J, with 14 bases between. The CDR3 loop spans 14 amino acids. CDR3 sequence: CSVGLGTINTEAFF. CDR3 DNA: TGCAGCGTTGGTCTTGGGACAATCAACACTGAAGCTTTCTTT.

The gene calls are TRBV6-5 and TRBJ2-7, with D possibly being TRBD2 (6 bases). The length of the CDR3 is 14 residues. The germline V and J ends were trimmed by 5 bases and 7 bases, with 18 bases remaining between them. CDR1 is MNHEY and CDR2 is SVGAGI in the germline V gene. The DNA of the CDR3 is TGTGCCAGCAGTAAACGGGACTCTACGGGGGAGCAGTACTTC. It encodes CASSKRDSTGEQYF.

This clone was recorded only once. The V and J genes are TRBV6-6 and TRBJ1-3, with 7 bases that match TRBD1. V trimming: 7 bases; J trimming: 3 bases; junction bases outside the gene matches: 3. This CDR3 comprises 13 residues. The V gene's germline CDR1 is MNHNY and CDR2 SVGAGI (reference sequence). DNA for the CDR3: TGTGCCAGCAACCGACAGGGTGGAAACACCATATATTTT. Translation: CASNRQGGNTIYF.

The chain carries TRBV2 and TRBJ2-3; the D is unclear. V dropped 5 bases and J dropped 5 bases, with 11 bases sitting between them. CDR3 length equals 13 residues. Per the germline V gene, CDR1 is SNHLY and CDR2 is FYNNEI. CDR3 amino acids: CASSLQTGDTQYF. Written as DNA, the CDR3 is TGTGCCAGCAGTTTACAAACCGGAGATACGCAGTATTTT.

This clone was seen only once. This rearrangement joins TRBV5-1 to TRBJ1-5; a possible D gene is TRBD1 (5 bases). The V end was cut by 4 bases, the J end by 1 base, with 6 bases between. CDR3 size: 13 residues. Germline V gene data show CDR1 as SGHRS and CDR2 as YFSETQ. The CDR3: CASSRGSNQPQHF. CDR3 bases: TGCGCCAGCAGCAGGGGAAGCAATCAGCCCCAGCATTTT.

This chain connects TRBV10-2 to TRBJ1-2; a possible D gene is TRBD1 (6 bases). The germline V gene encodes CDR1 WSHSY and CDR2 SAAADI. This CDR3 is built from 16 residues. The V gene lost 0 bases and the J gene lost 5 bases, with 16 bases spanning the gap. Written as DNA, the CDR3 is TGCGCCAGCAGTGAGTCTCGACAGGCGGTTACGTATGGCTACACCTTC. Amino acids: CASSESRQAVTYGYTF.

The CDR3 loop reads CASSSLGQPLNQPQHF. CDR3 DNA: TGTGCCAGCAGCTCCCTTGGACAGCCTCTCAATCAGCCCCAGCATTTT. The chain links TRBV5-6 to TRBJ1-5, with D maybe TRBD1 (6 bases). The CDR3 is 16 amino acids. Germline CDR1 reads SGHDT; CDR2 reads YYEEEE. The V end lost 3 bases, the J end lost 3 bases, and 16 bases lay between the germline ends.

As to this clone: This may arise from a read error, as a much more abundant clone is one base away. Different DNA sequences within this sample yield the same CDR3. The gene calls are TRBV7-3 and TRBJ2-2; D gene uncertain. The CDR3 is 11 residues long. The V gene lost 3 bases and the J gene lost 7 bases, with 3 bases spanning the gap. Germline CDR1 is SGHTA and CDR2 is FQGTGA. The CDR3 loop reads CASSFGGELFF. The CDR3 coding sequence is TGTGCCAGCAGCTTTGGCGGGGAGCTGTTTTTT.